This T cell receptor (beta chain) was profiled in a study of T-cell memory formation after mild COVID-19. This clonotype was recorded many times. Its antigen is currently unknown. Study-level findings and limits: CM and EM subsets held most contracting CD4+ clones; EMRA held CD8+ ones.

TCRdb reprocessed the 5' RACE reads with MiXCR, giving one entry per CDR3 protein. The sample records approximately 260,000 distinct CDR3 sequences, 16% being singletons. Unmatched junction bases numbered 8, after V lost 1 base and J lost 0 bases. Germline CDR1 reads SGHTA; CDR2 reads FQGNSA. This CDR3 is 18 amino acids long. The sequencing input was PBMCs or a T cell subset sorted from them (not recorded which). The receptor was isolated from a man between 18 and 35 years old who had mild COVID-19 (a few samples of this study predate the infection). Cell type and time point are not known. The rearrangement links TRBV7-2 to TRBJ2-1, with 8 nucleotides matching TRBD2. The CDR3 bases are TGTGCCAGCAGCTTAGAGTTGCTAGCGGGTCCCTCCTACAATGAGCAGTTCTTC. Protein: CASSLELLAGPSYNEQFF.